Included here is one T cell receptor (beta chain) sequence, with context. Its recognized antigen is unknown. Base qualities are not recorded, but no much larger clone differs from it by a single base. This sample is part of a study of CD8 T cells in ankylosing spondylitis (TCRdb year 2017). In the study overall: The study set out to find disease-linked TCR variants by profiling T cell receptor beta repertoires in ankylosing spondylitis patients and healthy donors. The full study cohort was made up of under 30 ankylosing spondylitis patients and 108 healthy donors. Samples of peripheral blood were taken, and for ankylosing spondylitis patients, synovial fluid was collected as well. Results and caveats for the whole study, not just this receptor: In peripheral blood, the disease-linked clones were found at relatively low frequencies and had a CD8+ phenotype. A TCR beta motif made up of seven or eight highly homologous amino acid variants appeared to be characteristic of blood from ankylosing spondylitis patients. Some motif variants had previously been reported in the synovial fluid and blood of reactive arthritis patients, which suggests shared mechanisms of disease initiation. According to the report, matched synovial fluid samples from ankylosing spondylitis patients were significantly enriched for the disease-linked clones.

Sequencing was performed on an Illumina HiSeq 2500. Quantitative 5'-RACE with molecular barcodes was the method used to prepare the TCR beta libraries. As for the original processing: To identify disease-linked TCR variants, a new computational method was used, one built on a probabilistic model of VDJ rearrangement. The public reads were reprocessed in TCRdb via fastp at Q25 and MiXCR, keeping in-frame beta chains. When rows share a CDR3 protein, they turn into one entry using the most common DNA and genes. V and J calls and clone size were set by TCRdb, not the authors. The sample table shows 200,000 to 250,000 distinct CDR3 sequences, and 7% to 10% are seen once. The ten largest clones represent around 4.9% of the sample. Taken from cysteine to phenylalanine, the CDR3 has 14 residues. Of the read, only the CDR3 DNA is kept; its 42 bases are in frame from base 1. V is clipped by 4 bases and J by 7 bases, and the sequence between their germline boundaries is 17 bases long. CDR1 and CDR2, per the germline V gene (reference sequence), are DFQATT and SNEGSKA.

In this chain, TRBV20-1 is recombined with TRBJ2-4; the D gene is perhaps TRBD2, on 8 matching bases. The TCR originated in a female donor with ankylosing spondylitis or in good health (not recorded which). Specimen: blood, either unsorted or a sorted T cell fraction (not recorded which). The DNA sequence reads TGCAGTGCTACGACAGGGACTAGGGCCAACATTCAGTACTTC. This translates into CSATTGTRANIQYF.